This T cell receptor beta chain comes out of a study of blood T cell repertoires in COVID-19. Study-level background: Collection of acute and convalescent COVID-19 samples took place in the United States, Italy and Spain.

V gave up 3 bases and J gave up 6 bases, with 15 bases separating them. Germline values: CDR1 SGDLS, CDR2 YYNGEE. The CDR3 loop spans 14 amino acids. Patients at the Seattle site were enrolled during active infection and followed longitudinally. Generated by immunoSEQ multiplex PCR, the TCRdb table keeps only in-frame clones and is missing some. Of tens of thousands of clones in the sample, 75% to 95% were seen once. This sequence joins TRBV9 and TRBJ1-2; D gene ambiguous. The material sequenced was peripheral blood. The TCR sequence derives from a man aged 40-49 years with COVID-19, enrolled during active disease. This chain's CDR3 is CASSAPVPLDGYTF. Here the CDR3 DNA reads TGTGCCAGCAGCGCCCCGGTTCCCTTGGATGGCTACACCTTC. Based on the CDR3 plus reference TRBV9 and TRBJ1-2, the full variable domain is DSGVTQTPKHLITATGQRVTLRCSPRSGDLSVYWYQQSLDQGLQFLIQYYNGEERAKGNILERFSAQQFPDLHSELNLSSLELGDSALYFCASSAPVPLDGYTFGSGTRLTVV.